This is a list of T cell receptor beta chains from one sample in a study of shared clonotypes between healthy human individuals. The data were produced by immunoSEQ multiplex PCR, yet TCRdb's version contains in-frame clones alone and is incomplete. The sample records roughly 550,000 clones, nearly 97% being singletons. The specimen was naive CD8+ T cells sorted from blood. The receptors derive from a woman younger than 45 in good health. Each CDR3 is given with its conserved first and last residue. D genes are given only for firm matches. Some rows mark clone size as missing; the rest say once, few, many or name a class of expanded clone.

TRBJ2-7	TRBD2	.	TRBV27	CASRSTSGIYEQYF	TGTGCCAGCAGATCGACTAGCGGGATCTACGAGCAGTACTTC
TRBJ2-4	.	.	TRBV6-1	CASTKQGLAKNIQYF	TGTGCCAGCACGAAACAGGGACTAGCCAAAAACATTCAGTACTTC
TRBJ1-1	TRBD1	once	TRBV7-9	CASTLVGQGWNTEAFF	TGTGCCAGCACCCTAGTGGGACAGGGTTGGAACACTGAAGCTTTCTTT
TRBJ2-7	TRBD1	.	TRBV7-9	CASSPDRAPYEQYF	TGTGCCAGCAGCCCCGACAGGGCACCCTACGAGCAGTACTTC
TRBJ2-2	.	.	TRBV7-2	CASSLGTTNTGELFF	TGTGCCAGCAGCTTAGGCACGACGAACACCGGGGAGCTGTTTTTT
TRBJ1-5	TRBD1	.	TRBV28	CASSQDRGLDQPQHF	TGTGCCAGCAGCCAAGACAGGGGTCTGGACCAGCCCCAGCATTTT
TRBJ2-1	TRBD1	.	TRBV5-6	CASSRGGQGYNEQFF	TGTGCCAGCAGCCGAGGGGGCCAGGGGTACAATGAGCAGTTCTTC
TRBJ1-4	.	.	TRBV7-8	CASSLYPNEKLFF	TGTGCCAGCAGCTTATATCCTAATGAAAAACTGTTTTTT
TRBJ1-2	.	.	TRBV6-4	CASSEQGSGYTF	TGTGCCAGCAGTGAACAGGGTTCTGGCTACACCTTC
TRBJ1-5	.	.	TRBV28	CASSFTSMSNQPQHF	TGTGCCAGCAGTTTTACCAGCATGAGCAATCAGCCCCAGCATTTT
TRBJ2-5	TRBD2	.	TRBV25-1	CASSPRGDLKETQYF	TGTGCCAGCAGCCCCCGGGGGGACCTCAAAGAGACCCAGTACTTC
TRBJ1-1	TRBD1	.	TRBV5-4	CASSPPGGGGGGLDTEAFF	TGTGCCAGCAGCCCACCAGGGGGGGGTGGCGGGGGATTGGACACTGAAGCTTTCTTT
TRBJ2-1	.	once	TRBV28	CASSLFGDYNEQFF	TGTGCCAGCAGTTTATTCGGGGACTACAATGAGCAGTTCTTC
TRBJ1-5	TRBD1	.	TRBV6-5	CASTTGDYSNQPQHF	TGTGCCAGCACCACAGGGGATTATAGCAATCAGCCCCAGCATTTT
TRBJ2-3	.	.	TRBV5-4	CASSTLAEGTDTQYF	TGTGCCAGCAGCACCCTAGCAGAAGGCACAGATACGCAGTATTTT
TRBJ2-7	TRBD2	once	TRBV5-4	CASSLSGRAYYNEQYF	TGTGCCAGCAGCTTAAGCGGGAGGGCCTATTACAACGAGCAGTACTTC
TRBJ1-2	.	.	TRBV5-6	CASSPGVGRDGYTF	TGTGCCAGCAGCCCCGGAGTAGGGCGGGATGGCTACACCTTC
TRBJ1-5	.	.	TRBV9	CASSRGGQPQHF	TGTGCCAGCAGCAGGGGGGGTCAGCCCCAGCATTTT
TRBJ1-5	.	.	TRBV6-1	CASSGRQAFYQPQHF	TGTGCCAGCAGTGGAAGACAGGCGTTTTATCAGCCCCAGCATTTT
TRBJ2-7	.	.	TRBV7-8	CASSVRDPRWAQYF	TGTGCCAGCAGCGTCCGGGACCCCCGCTGGGCGCAGTACTTC
TRBJ1-1	TRBD1	.	TRBV30	CAWSETGDTTEAFF	TGTGCCTGGAGTGAGACAGGGGATACCACTGAAGCTTTCTTT
TRBJ1-5	TRBD1	.	TRBV10-3	CAISEGTGGQPQHF	TGCGCCATCAGTGAGGGGACAGGGGGACAGCCCCAGCATTTT
TRBJ2-7	.	.	TRBV13	CASSQTSYEQYF	TGTGCCAGCAGCCAGACTAGCTACGAGCAGTACTTC
TRBJ1-2	.	.	TRBV28	CASSPAAYGYTF	TGTGCCAGCAGTCCCGCGGCCTATGGCTACACCTTC
TRBJ2-3	TRBD2	once	TRBV28	CASSRTSHTVPDTQYF	TGTGCCAGCAGCCGGACTAGCCACACTGTTCCAGATACGCAGTATTTT
TRBJ2-2	TRBD2	.	TRBV15	CATAGGLAGVTGELFF	TGTGCCACCGCTGGGGGACTAGCGGGAGTCACCGGGGAGCTGTTTTTT
TRBJ2-7	TRBD1	.	TRBV2	CASLVPGQGTGNYEQYF	TGTGCCAGCCTGGTCCCGGGACAGGGGACAGGGAACTACGAGCAGTACTTC
TRBJ1-2	TRBD1	.	TRBV28	CASSLNIRDRDYGYTF	TGTGCCAGCAGTTTAAATATCCGGGACAGGGACTATGGCTACACCTTC
TRBJ2-1	.	.	TRBV14	CASSQDFTGTHNEQFF	TGTGCCAGCAGCCAAGATTTCACAGGGACCCACAATGAGCAGTTCTTC
TRBJ2-7	.	.	TRBV28	CASSRENRASYEQYF	TGTGCCAGCAGTAGGGAGAACAGGGCCTCCTACGAGCAGTACTTC
TRBJ2-1	TRBD2	.	TRBV6-1	CASTVFLAGSPRFFF	TGTGCCAGCACGGTTTTCCTAGCGGGGTCCCCCCGATTTTTCTTC
TRBJ1-1	TRBD1	.	TRBV4-1	CASSQEVTGVVEAFF	TGCGCCAGCAGCCAAGAGGTGACAGGGGTGGTTGAAGCTTTCTTT
TRBJ2-7	.	.	TRBV7-2	CASSWPGTAYEQYF	TGTGCCAGCAGCTGGCCCGGGACGGCCTACGAGCAGTACTTC
TRBJ1-2	TRBD1	.	TRBV4-1	CASSQESTGVPYGYTF	TGCGCCAGCAGCCAAGAGTCTACAGGGGTGCCCTATGGCTACACCTTC
TRBJ2-1	.	.	TRBV2	CASSQTSGPRPGDEQFF	TGTGCCAGCAGCCAAACATCCGGGCCGCGGCCGGGCGATGAGCAGTTCTTC
TRBJ2-7	TRBD1	.	TRBV30	CAWSISGTGDEQYF	TGTGCCTGGAGTATTTCCGGGACAGGGGACGAGCAGTACTTC
TRBJ2-3	TRBD2	.	TRBV5-6	CASSHQGASGNTDTQYF	TGTGCCAGCAGCCACCAGGGCGCTAGCGGGAACACAGATACGCAGTATTTT
TRBJ2-3	.	.	TRBV6-5	CASSILGDTDTQYF	TGTGCCAGCAGCATCCTGGGCGACACAGATACGCAGTATTTT
TRBJ2-7	.	.	TRBV27	CASSYTASYEQYF	TGTGCCAGCAGTTATACGGCATCCTACGAGCAGTACTTC
TRBJ2-3	.	.	TRBV19	CASSMWVTPSTDTQYF	TGTGCCAGTAGTATGTGGGTCACACCGAGCACAGATACGCAGTATTTT
TRBJ2-3	TRBD2	.	TRBV27	CATGPGGSAQYF	TGTGCCACCGGGCCCGGGGGGAGTGCGCAGTATTTT